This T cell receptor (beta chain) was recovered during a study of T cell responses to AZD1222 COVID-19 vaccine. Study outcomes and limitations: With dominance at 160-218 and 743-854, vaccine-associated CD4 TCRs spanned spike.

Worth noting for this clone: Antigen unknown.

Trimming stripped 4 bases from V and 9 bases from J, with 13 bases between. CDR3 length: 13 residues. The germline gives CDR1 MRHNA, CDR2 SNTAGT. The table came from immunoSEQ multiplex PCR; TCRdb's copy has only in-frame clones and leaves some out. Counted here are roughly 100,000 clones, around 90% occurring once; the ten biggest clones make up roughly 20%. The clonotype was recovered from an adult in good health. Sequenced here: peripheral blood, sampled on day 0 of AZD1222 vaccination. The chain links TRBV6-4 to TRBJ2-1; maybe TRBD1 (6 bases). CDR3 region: CASSADTGLEQFF. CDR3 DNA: TGTGCCAGCAGTGCGGATACAGGGCTTGAGCAGTTCTTC.